A selection of T cell receptor beta chains follows, all from one sample in a study of type 1 regulatory T cells. Via MiXCR, TCRdb re-called the reads, giving one row per CDR3 protein. Of 80,000 to 100,000 distinct CDR3 sequences listed, roughly a third are singletons. Specimen: CD4+ T cells, either the whole sample or a sorted fraction (not recorded which). These receptor sequences come from a human donor in good health. CDR3s include the opening cysteine and the closing phenylalanine or tryptophan. A D gene is named only where the DNA matches it firmly. Clone size is stated in some rows and not others, as once, few, many or a class when expanded.

few | TRBJ2-4 | NA | TRBV20-1 | TGCAGTGCTAGGGGGGGTCTCAATCCAGCCAAAAACATTCAGTACTTC | CSARGGLNPAKNIQYF
NA | TRBJ2-5 | NA | TRBV3-1 | TGTGCCAGCAGCCAAGATTCCAGAATCCAAGAGACCCAGTACTTC | CASSQDSRIQETQYF
NA | TRBJ1-5 | NA | TRBV19 | TGTGCCAGTAGTATGGGAGGGTTCAATCAGCCCCAGCATTTT | CASSMGGFNQPQHF
few | TRBJ2-3 | NA | TRBV12-3/TRBV12-4 | TGTGCCAGCAGCCTCGCGTCTACGCAGTATTTT | CASSLASTQYF
NA | TRBJ2-1 | NA | TRBV7-8 | TGTGCCAGCAGGTCAACTAGTCGCGGTTTGAATGAGCAGTTCTTC | CASRSTSRGLNEQFF
few | TRBJ1-1 | NA | TRBV6-6 | TGTGCCGCCCTAGCCGGGAGTGGGAACACTGAAGCTTTCTTT | CAALAGSGNTEAFF
NA | TRBJ2-1 | TRBD2 | TRBV3-1 | TGTGCCGGCAGCCAGATAGCGGGAGGGCCGAGAAATGAGCAGTTCTTC | CAGSQIAGGPRNEQFF
NA | TRBJ2-2 | NA | TRBV5-5 | TGTGCCAGCAGGGAAACCGGGGGGCTGTTTTTT | CASRETGGLFF
NA | TRBJ2-7 | NA | TRBV27 | TGTGCCAGCAGGGACGGTTTCTACGAGCAGTACTTC | CASRDGFYEQYF
NA | TRBJ2-5 | NA | TRBV10-3 | TGTGCCATCAGTGAGAGGAACCAAGAGACCCAGTACTTC | CAISERNQETQYF
NA | TRBJ2-1 | NA | TRBV24-1 | TGTGCCACCAGTGATTTTCGTCAGGGCAGCATCAGGAATGAGCAGTTCTTC | CATSDFRQGSIRNEQFF
NA | TRBJ1-5 | NA | TRBV5-6 | TGTGCCAGCAGCCGGGAAGAAAATAGCAATCAGCCCCAGCATTTT | CASSREENSNQPQHF
few | TRBJ2-6 | TRBD1 | TRBV19 | TGTGCCAGTAGTATAGGGGCCACCGGACGAGGCAGGGGGCCCCCTGGGGCCAACGTCCTGACTTTC | CASSIGATGRGRGPPGANVLTF
few | TRBJ2-1 | TRBD1 | TRBV10-3 | TGTGCCATCAGTGCAAGCTCCGGGACAGGCTCCTACAATGAGCAGTTCTTC | CAISASSGTGSYNEQFF
few | TRBJ2-4 | TRBD1 | TRBV20-1 | TGCAGTGCTAAAGGGACAGGGTTCTCGCGGGCCATTCAGTACTTC | CSAKGTGFSRAIQYF
NA | TRBJ1-6 | NA | TRBV9 | TGTGCCAGCAGCGGAGGCGGGACGAGCTCCTATAATTCACCCCTCCACTTT | CASSGGGTSSYNSPLHF
many | TRBJ1-5 | TRBD1 | TRBV10-3 | TGTGCCATCGGGGGACAGGGCGCAAATCAGCCCCAGCATTTT | CAIGGQGANQPQHF
NA | TRBJ2-6 | NA | TRBV9 | TGTGCCAGCAGCGTAGTTCTCTCCGGGGCCAACGTCCTGACTTTC | CASSVVLSGANVLTF
few | TRBJ2-1 | TRBD2 | TRBV7-2 | TGTGCCAGCAGCCCAAGACTAGCGACCAACAATGAGCAGTTCTTC | CASSPRLATNNEQFF
few | TRBJ2-5 | TRBD2 | TRBV20-1 | TGCAGTGCTTCTAAGCGGGAGGGCCAAGAGACCCAGTACTTC | CSASKREGQETQYF
NA | TRBJ2-7 | NA | TRBV5-1 | TGCGCCAGCAGCTTGGTTTCCCAGGGGCCCCCCTACGAGCAGTACTTC | CASSLVSQGPPYEQYF
NA | TRBJ2-7 | NA | TRBV28 | TGTGCCAGCAAAGAGGGAACCTACGAGCAGTACTTC | CASKEGTYEQYF
NA | TRBJ1-4 | TRBD1 | TRBV3-1 | TGTGCCAGCAGCCACCAACAGGGGATTGGAGAAAAACTGTTTTTT | CASSHQQGIGEKLFF
NA | TRBJ2-4 | NA | TRBV12-3/TRBV12-4 | TGTGCCAGCAGCCGCGGACAGAGACTAGCCAAAAACATTCAGTACTTC | CASSRGQRLAKNIQYF
many | TRBJ2-5 | NA | TRBV5-1 | TGCGCCAGCAGCTTGGGGGTAAAAGAGACCCAGTACTTC | CASSLGVKETQYF
NA | TRBJ2-1 | TRBD2 | TRBV14 | TGTGCCAGCAGCCTTTTTCGCGGGAGTTTCAACAATGAGCAGTTCTTC | CASSLFRGSFNNEQFF
few | TRBJ2-5 | TRBD2 | TRBV5-1 | TGCGCCAGCAGCCCCAGGACTAGCGGTTTACAAGAGACCCAGTACTTC | CASSPRTSGLQETQYF
NA | TRBJ2-2 | TRBD2 | TRBV7-8 | TGTGCCAGCAGCTTAGCGGCGGGAGGGTCCTACACCGGGGAGCTGTTTTTT | CASSLAAGGSYTGELFF
NA | TRBJ2-3 | TRBD1 | TRBV9 | TGTGCCAGCAGCGTCACCGGGACAGGGGTGGAAGATACGCAGTATTTT | CASSVTGTGVEDTQYF
NA | TRBJ2-1 | NA | TRBV30 | TGTGCCTGGAGTCCTCCACCGGGTCTATTCAATGAGCAGTTCTTC | CAWSPPPGLFNEQFF
NA | TRBJ2-1 | TRBD2 | TRBV19 | TGTGCCAGTAGAGGACTAGCCGTCTATGAGCAGTTCTTC | CASRGLAVYEQFF
few | TRBJ1-1 | TRBD1 | TRBV7-9 | TGTGCCAGCAGCTTAGCTGGAGGACAGGACAAAGCTTTCTTT | CASSLAGGQDKAFF
few | TRBJ2-1 | TRBD2 | TRBV11-3 | TGTGCCAGCAGCTTAAATTCGGGAGGTCGTCCTAGCTCCTACAATGAGCAGTTCTTC | CASSLNSGGRPSSYNEQFF
NA | TRBJ2-7 | NA | TRBV7-9 | TGTGCCAGCAGCGAAACAGGGACCTACGAGCAGTACTTC | CASSETGTYEQYF
NA | TRBJ2-7 | TRBD1 | TRBV4-1 | TGCGCCAGCAGTCGGGACAGCTCCTACGAGCAGTACTTC | CASSRDSSYEQYF
NA | TRBJ2-1 | NA | TRBV12-5 | TGTGCTAGTGGTTTGGTACCCCAATACAATGAGCAGTTCTTC | CASGLVPQYNEQFF
NA | TRBJ2-7 | TRBD2 | TRBV5-1 | TGCGCCAGCGGACTAGCGGGAGGGAACACCTACGAGCAGTACTTC | CASGLAGGNTYEQYF
few | TRBJ2-2 | NA | TRBV9 | TGTGCCAGCAGCGTACCATCAACACGGGACACCGGGGAGCTGTTTTTT | CASSVPSTRDTGELFF
few | TRBJ1-1 | TRBD1 | TRBV18 | TGTGCCAGCTCACCGACGGGACAGGGAGAGGCTGAAGCTTTCTTT | CASSPTGQGEAEAFF
few | TRBJ2-2 | NA | TRBV7-2 | TGTGCCAGCAGCACCGGACCCACCGGGGAGCTGTTTTTT | CASSTGPTGELFF
NA | TRBJ2-2 | TRBD1 | TRBV10-2 | TGCGCCAGCAGTGATGACAGGGATGCAGGGGAGCTGTTTTTT | CASSDDRDAGELFF
few | TRBJ1-4 | NA | TRBV4-1 | TGCGCCAGCAGCCAAGAGGTTACGTGGGGTGAAAAACTGTTTTTT | CASSQEVTWGEKLFF
once | TRBJ1-5 | NA | TRBV10-3 | TGTGCCATCCAACCGGGAGGCCCAAATCAGCCCCAGCATTTT | CAIQPGGPNQPQHF
NA | TRBJ1-2 | NA | TRBV3-1 | TGTGCCAGCAGCCAAAGGGGGGCATATGGCTACACCTTC | CASSQRGAYGYTF
few | TRBJ2-3 | NA | TRBV7-2 | TGTGCCAGCAGCCAGAACGGGGCGGGCCCAGATACGCAGTATTTT | CASSQNGAGPDTQYF
NA | TRBJ2-5 | TRBD2 | TRBV3-1 | TGTGCCAGCAGCCAAGAGGGGGGACTAGCGGGCGCCTGGGGGAGGAAAGAGACCCAGTACTTC | CASSQEGGLAGAWGRKETQYF
NA | TRBJ1-4 | NA | TRBV3-1 | TGTGCCAGCAGCCAAGGTGAAAAACTGTTTTTT | CASSQGEKLFF
few | TRBJ2-7 | NA | TRBV3-1 | TGTGCCAGCTCCCAACCTACTGGCGAGCAGTACTTC | CASSQPTGEQYF
many | TRBJ2-1 | TRBD2 | TRBV11-2 | TGTGCCAGCAGCTTACTACCCACTAGCGGGGTTCGTGAGCAGTTCTTC | CASSLLPTSGVREQFF
few | TRBJ2-3 | TRBD2 | TRBV20-1 | TGCAGTGCTTTTGGACTAGCGGGAGTCGATGATACGCAGTATTTT | CSAFGLAGVDDTQYF
NA | TRBJ2-7 | NA | TRBV20-1 | TGCAGTGCTAGAGTCGGGCGAACAGGGCGGTACGAGCAGTACTTC | CSARVGRTGRYEQYF
NA | TRBJ1-5 | NA | TRBV29-1 | TGCAGCGTTGGATTGGGGCCGGGGGGTCAGCCCCAGCATTTT | CSVGLGPGGQPQHF
few | TRBJ2-7 | NA | TRBV5-1 | TGCGCCAGCAGCTTGGGACAGTCCGCCTCCTACGAGCAGTACTTC | CASSLGQSASYEQYF
NA | TRBJ2-1 | NA | TRBV30 | TGTGCCTGGAGTGGAGCGGACAATGAGCAGTTCTTC | CAWSGADNEQFF
few | TRBJ1-1 | TRBD1 | TRBV28 | TGTGCCAGCAGCCCACACGACAGGGGAGACACTGAAGCTTTCTTT | CASSPHDRGDTEAFF